Below, 24 T cell receptor beta chains from the same sample are listed, as sequenced in a study of CD8+ T cells in alopecia areata. cDNA prepared by RNA extraction and subsequent reverse transcription served as the template for sequencing. The data were produced by immunoSEQ multiplex PCR, yet TCRdb's version contains in-frame clones alone and is incomplete. The sample records 140,000 to 150,000 clones, roughly half being singletons. The input for sequencing was CD4+ T cells sorted from blood, taken at week 0. Every receptor here comes from a human donor with alopecia areata.

This clone was counted between two and nine times. The gene calls are TRBV10-3 and TRBJ2-1; D ambiguous. Trimming pared 9 bases from V and 5 bases from J, leaving 14 bases between. The CDR3 totals 13 residues. CDR1 is ENHRY and CDR2 is SYGVKD in the germline V gene. CDR3 DNA sequence: TGTGCCATTACGACCGGGCCTCACAATGAGCAGTTCTTC. Translation: CAITTGPHNEQFF.

This chain connects TRBV4-1 to TRBJ2-3, with D possibly being TRBD2 (5 bases). Per the germline V gene, CDR1 is MGHRA and CDR2 is YSYEKL. The CDR3 consists of 16 residues. The V gene lost 0 bases and the J gene lost 0 bases, with 10 bases spanning the gap. The CDR3: CASSQDLRGSTDTQYF. The CDR3 bases are TGCGCCAGCAGCCAAGATCTTCGGGGAAGCACAGATACGCAGTATTTT.

J is TRBJ2-5 and V is TRBV29-1, with D possibly matching TRBD1 (6 bases). Germline CDR1 SQVTM, CDR2 ANQGSEA. The CDR3 spans 11 residues. Deletions cut 7 bases from V and 5 bases from J, with 11 bases between. As DNA, the CDR3 is TGCAGCGGGGACAATTCCGAGACCCAGTACTTC. Translating it yields CSGDNSETQYF.

This chain connects TRBV29-1 to TRBJ2-1; D remains ambiguous. The CDR3 has 14 residues. Germline CDR1 SQVTM, CDR2 ANQGSEA. Trimming stripped 2 bases from V and 4 bases from J, with 12 bases between. The CDR3 loop reads CSVESIGFYNEQFF. DNA for the CDR3: TGCAGCGTTGAATCAATCGGTTTTTACAATGAGCAGTTCTTC.

The gene calls are TRBV6-6 and TRBJ1-2, with D hard to call. Trimming shortened V by 5 bases and J by 4 bases, and 11 bases separated the two germline ends. This CDR3 region has 13 residues. Germline assignment: CDR1 MNHNY and CDR2 SVGAGI (reference sequence). The CDR3 loop is CASSGGRRYGYTF. The CDR3 coding sequence is TGTGCCAGCAGTGGCGGGCGCCGCTATGGCTACACCTTC.

The genes are TRBV5-1 and TRBJ2-2; D is perhaps TRBD2 (5 bases). V was shortened by 1 base and J by 5 bases, with 15 bases between the two germline ends. CDR1 is SGHRS and CDR2 is YFSETQ in the germline V gene. This CDR3 contains 16 residues. The CDR3 loop reads CASSLLASQRTGELFF. CDR3 nucleotide sequence: TGCGCCAGCAGCTTGTTAGCCTCCCAGCGGACCGGGGAGCTGTTTTTT. The complete variable domain, with remaining parts taken from reference TRBV5-1 and TRBJ2-2, reads KAGVTQTPRYLIKTRGQQVTLSCSPISGHRSVSWYQQTPGQGLQFLFEYFSETQRNKGNFPGRFSGRQFSNSRSEMNVSTLELGDSALYLCASSLLASQRTGELFFGEGSRLTVL.

In this sample, this clone turned up once. At one boundary the junction diverges from the germline segment, which might be a read error. The V and J genes are TRBV7-7 and TRBJ2-7; D is possibly TRBD2 (6 bases). The CDR3 consists of 15 residues. The germline V gene has CDR1 SSHAT and CDR2 FNYEAQ (reference sequence). The CDR3 DNA reads TGTGCTAGCAGCTTAGACTGGGGGGACGGCTACGAGCAGTACTTC. Translated, it gives CASSLDWGDGYEQYF.

The chain joins TRBV4-1 to TRBJ2-4; the match to TRBD2 covers 7 bases. V was pared by 2 bases and J by 5 bases, with 3 bases of the junction left unmatched. Germline values: CDR1 MGHRA, CDR2 YSYEKL. The CDR3 spans 14 residues. The CDR3 sequence is CASSQPGGENIQYF. The CDR3 bases are TGCGCCAGCAGCCAACCGGGAGGAGAAAACATTCAGTACTTC.

As concerns this clone: Sequence at one end of the junction differs from germline and may be a read error. This chain links TRBV30 with TRBJ1-1; 7 bases align to TRBD1. CDR3 length equals 13 residues. Germline loops: CDR1 GTSNPN, CDR2 SVGIG (reference sequence). This CDR3 is CAWSVIRDRAAKF. CDR3 nucleotides: TGTGCCTGGAGCGTTATCCGAGACAGGGCTGCCAAATTT.

The chain is built from TRBV2 and TRBJ2-7, with D hard to call. The CDR3 loop spans 13 amino acids. Trimming removed 4 bases from V and 6 bases from J, with 13 bases in between. Germline V gene sequence: CDR1 SNHLY, CDR2 FYNNEI. CDR3 bases: TGTGCCAGCAGTGTGGCTACTCCAGGCGAGCAGTACTTC. Translation: CASSVATPGEQYF.

This chain uses TRBV9 with TRBJ1-3; perhaps TRBD1 as D (6 bases). The V and J ends lost 1 base and 6 bases respectively, with 14 bases between them. The CDR3 length is 15 residues. The germline gives CDR1 SGDLS, CDR2 YYNGEE. The CDR3 loop reads CASSVHGGAENTIYF. In DNA, the CDR3 is TGTGCCAGCAGCGTACACGGGGGCGCGGAAAACACCATATATTTT.

This clone has more than one count but fewer than ten. The CDR3: CSVEEGRGVYEQYF. The CDR3 region has the DNA TGCAGCGTTGAAGAAGGGCGGGGAGTTTACGAGCAGTACTTC. The chain has TRBV29-1 and TRBJ2-7; D may be TRBD2 (6 bases). Germline CDR1 is SQVTM and CDR2 is ANQGSEA. V lost 0 bases, J lost 4 bases, and 13 bases lay in between. The CDR3 is 14 amino acids.

The chain has TRBV27 and TRBJ2-1; no clear D. Deletions cut 5 bases from V and 0 bases from J, with 8 bases between. Germline values: CDR1 MNHEY, CDR2 SMNVEV (reference sequence). CDR3 length equals 14 residues. CDR3 nucleotide sequence: TGTGCCAGCAGTCCCCTCGGCTCCTACAATGAGCAGTTCTTC. It specifies CASSPLGSYNEQFF.

The chain recombines TRBV7-2 with TRBJ2-2; TRBD1 might be the D (5 bases). The CDR3 sequence is 14 residues long. V lost 6 bases, J lost 6 bases, and 14 bases lay in between. Per the germline V gene, CDR1 is SGHTA and CDR2 is FQGNSA. The DNA of the CDR3 is TGTGCCAGCAGTTATGACAGATTCCCCGGGGAGCTGTTTTTT. Translated, it gives CASSYDRFPGELFF. The whole variable domain, filled in from reference TRBV7-2 and TRBJ2-2, reads GAGVSQSPSNKVTEKGKDVELRCDPISGHTALYWYRQSLGQGLEFLIYFQGNSAPDKSGLPSDRFSAERTGGSVSTLTIQRTQQEDSAVYLCASSYDRFPGELFFGEGSRLTVL.

This clone was seen just once. The rearrangement joins TRBV6-5 to TRBJ2-2, with D possibly being TRBD1 or TRBD2 (5 bases each). Germline-derived CDR1 and CDR2 are MNHEY and SVGAGI. The V gene lost 7 bases and the J gene lost 8 bases, with 20 bases spanning the gap. The CDR3 has 15 residues. CDR3 in amino acids: CASTHGTLSPGELFF. Written as DNA, the CDR3 is TGTGCCAGCACCCACGGGACCCTGTCCCCGGGGGAGCTGTTTTTT.

The genes are TRBV30 and TRBJ1-2, with D possibly matching TRBD1 (6 bases). The CDR3 extends over 15 amino acids. The V gene lost 4 bases and the J gene lost 2 bases, with 17 bases spanning the gap. Germline assignment: CDR1 GTSNPN and CDR2 SVGIG (reference sequence). The CDR3 sequence: CAWTKEGGSNYGYTF. The CDR3 nucleotides are TGTGCCTGGACTAAGGAGGGGGGTTCAAACTATGGCTACACCTTC.

The rearrangement links TRBV4-1 to TRBJ2-2; D assignment may be TRBD1 or TRBD2 (5 bases each). Germline-derived CDR1 and CDR2 are MGHRA and YSYEKL. This CDR3 spans 16 amino acids. Trimming shortened V by 0 bases and J by 5 bases, and 13 bases separated the two germline ends. CDR3 sequence: CASSQDGGEGTGELFF. The CDR3 nucleotides are TGCGCCAGCAGCCAAGATGGGGGAGAAGGGACCGGGGAGCTGTTTTTT.

This clone occurred a few times. For the CDR3, the DNA is TGTGCCAGCAGCGTACCCGGACAGGGAAGGAACACCATATATTTT. It codes for CASSVPGQGRNTIYF. This chain joins TRBV4-2 and TRBJ1-3; 8 positions agree with TRBD1. The trim removed 5 bases at V and 7 bases at J, leaving 10 bases unmatched. This CDR3 contains 15 residues. Germline V gives CDR1 LGHNA, CDR2 YNFKEQ.

The chain uses TRBV9 and TRBJ2-3; no reliable D call. This CDR3 is built from 13 residues. Deletions cut 4 bases from V and 6 bases from J, with 12 bases between. Germline-derived CDR1 and CDR2 are SGDLS and YYNGEE. The CDR3 protein is CASSPRPGDTQYF. In DNA, the CDR3 is TGTGCCAGCAGCCCCCGGCCTGGGGATACGCAGTATTTT.

This clone was counted only a few times. The rearrangement uses TRBV28 and TRBJ1-2; 7 bases map to TRBD1. J was trimmed by 5 bases and V by 5 bases; bases with no gene match: 8. The germline CDR1 and CDR2 sequences are MDHEN and SYDVKM. The CDR3 loop spans 14 amino acids. CDR3 in DNA: TGTGCCAGCAGTCCACAGGGGTTGGAGTATGGCTACACCTTC. This translates into CASSPQGLEYGYTF.

J is TRBJ1-2 and V is TRBV28, with a tentative D call TRBD1 (5 bases). Germline V CDR1 and CDR2: MDHEN, SYDVKM. CDR3 length: 13 residues. V shed 1 base and J shed 7 bases, with 10 bases lying between them. CDR3 coding DNA: TGTGCCAGCAGTTTATTGGCGGGGCTTGGCTACACCTTC. This sequence encodes CASSLLAGLGYTF.

This rearrangement joins TRBV27 to TRBJ2-1; TRBD2 matches at 7 bases. Trimming at V came to 10 bases and at J to 6 bases, leaving 9 bases not matched to a gene. Germline V gene data show CDR1 as MNHEY and CDR2 as SMNVEV (reference sequence). The length of the CDR3 is 13 residues. The CDR3 coding sequence is TGTGCCATGGGGGGGAGGGCCGGCAATGAGCAGTTCTTC. It codes for CAMGGRAGNEQFF.

The sample holds a few counts of this clone. The chain uses TRBV4-3 and TRBJ1-2; TRBD1 is a possible D gene (5 bases). Germline V gives CDR1 LGHNA, CDR2 YSLEER. Trimming left V 2 bases short and J 7 bases short, with 20 bases between. CDR3 size: 16 residues. The CDR3 nucleotides read TGCGCCAGCAGCCAATCTACCCCGCAGGGTATGGGTGGCTACACCTTC. Translating it yields CASSQSTPQGMGGYTF.

The chain links TRBV7-2 to TRBJ2-5, with 7 positions matching TRBD1. Judging by the DNA end, TRBJ2-7 fits better; the J call may be wrong. The germline V gene has CDR1 SGHTA and CDR2 FQGNSA. This CDR3 has 16 amino acids. CDR3 DNA: TGTGCCAGCAGCTTAGGGAGTGACAGGGTCTCCTACGAGCAGTACTTC. This codes for CASSLGSDRVSYEQYF.